Following are 13 T cell receptor beta chains from one sample sequenced in a study of cytomegalovirus exposure and HLA in healthy donors. PCR involved 60 Vbeta and 13 Jbeta primers. Assay: immunoSEQ multiplex PCR; the TCRdb copy retains only in-frame clones and omits some. The data show about 180,000 clones, with 70% to 80% seen just once and approximately 0.69% held by the top ten. The sequenced sample consisted of PBMCs. The receptors originated from a woman between 40 and 50 years old in good health and CMV-seronegative.

J is TRBJ1-6 and V is TRBV5-5, with D maybe TRBD1 (6 bases). Deletions cut 4 bases from V and 6 bases from J, with 11 bases between. Germline CDR1 is SGHKS and CDR2 is YYEKEE (reference sequence). The CDR3 loop spans 14 amino acids. CDR3 sequence (DNA): TGTGCCAGCAGCCCCGGGACAAGTAATTCACCCCTCCACTTT. It specifies CASSPGTSNSPLHF.

As concerns this clone: A read error may account for a junction end that differs from germline. The CDR3: CASSQDRGAPTGTLF. The CDR3 region has the DNA TGTGCCAGCAGCCAAGATCGCGGGGCCCCCACTGGTACCCTTTTT. The chain employs TRBV4-2 and TRBJ1-5, with D possibly matching TRBD1 (5 bases). Germline lookup yields CDR1 LGHNA and CDR2 YNFKEQ. The CDR3 is made up of 15 amino acids.

The count of this clone is one. The chain employs TRBV7-8 and TRBJ2-3; D not resolved. The V and J ends lost 5 bases and 0 bases respectively, with 3 bases between them. The CDR3 runs to 12 residues. CDR1 and CDR2 from the germline V gene are SGHVS and FQNEAQ. The CDR3 region is CASSLSTDTQYF. CDR3 DNA sequence: TGTGCCAGCAGCCTTAGCACAGATACGCAGTATTTT.

This chain links TRBV6-5 with TRBJ2-7; TRBD2 matches 11 bases. CDR3 length: 16 amino acids. The V and J ends lost 4 bases and 7 bases, in that order; junction bases with no gene match: 12. The germline V gene encodes CDR1 MNHEY and CDR2 SVGAGI. CDR3: CASSSGTSGTPGEQYF. CDR3 bases: TGTGCCAGCAGTTCAGGGACTAGCGGTACCCCCGGAGAGCAGTACTTC.

V and J are TRBV19 and TRBJ1-2; tentative D call: TRBD1 (6 bases). Germline V gene data show CDR1 as LNHDA and CDR2 as SQIVND (reference sequence). This CDR3 region has 16 residues. The germline V and J ends were trimmed by 5 bases and 3 bases, with 19 bases remaining between them. CDR3 DNA sequence: TGTGCCAGTAGTCCCATCGACAGGCCGGGCGACTATGGCTACACCTTC. This gives the protein CASSPIDRPGDYGYTF.

The chain couples TRBV7-9 to TRBJ2-6; 8 bases agree with TRBD1. The V gene end was trimmed by 5 bases and the J gene end by 0 bases; junction bases not matched to a gene: 12. The CDR3 is 19 amino acids. The germline V gene encodes CDR1 SEHNR and CDR2 FQNEAQ (reference sequence). DNA for the CDR3: TGTGCCAGCAGCGTACTAACCGGGACAGGATACTCTGGGGCCAACGTCCTGACTTTC. Translated, it gives CASSVLTGTGYSGANVLTF.

V is TRBV6-6 and J is TRBJ2-2; TRBD2 agrees at 7 bases. The junction had 13 bases not matched to a gene; V was cut back by 11 bases and J by 7 bases. The CDR3 has 14 residues. Germline V CDR1 and CDR2: MNHNY, SVGAGI (reference sequence). CDR3 nucleotide sequence: TGTGCCTCCCGACGGGGGGAAGCGGACGGGGAGCTGTTTTTT. Amino acids: CASRRGEADGELFF.

The chain employs TRBV28 and TRBJ1-1; D remains unclear. With 8 bases removed from V and 8 bases from J, the gap between germline ends came to 21 bases. Per the germline V gene, CDR1 is MDHEN and CDR2 is SYDVKM. The CDR3 has 14 residues. In DNA form, the CDR3 reads TGTGCCAGCCTACCCCCCCTGCCCACGAGCGAAGCTTTCTTT. Encoded protein: CASLPPLPTSEAFF.

The rearrangement joins TRBV10-3 to TRBJ2-1, with a weak D call TRBD2 (6 bases). CDR1 is ENHRY and CDR2 is SYGVKD in the germline V gene. V was shortened by 6 bases and J by 3 bases, with 15 bases between the two germline ends. This CDR3 spans 15 amino acids. CDR3 in amino acids: CAISAGLTNYNEQFF. Written as DNA, the CDR3 is TGTGCCATCAGCGCGGGACTCACTAACTACAATGAGCAGTTCTTC.

This rearrangement joins TRBV18 to TRBJ1-2; D is ambiguous. The CDR3 contains 12 residues. Germline V gene lookup returns CDR1 KGHSH and CDR2 LQKENI. Trimming stripped 6 bases from V and 5 bases from J, with 10 bases between. The CDR3 DNA follows: TGTGCCAGCTCGCCTACGAGGTATGGCTACACCTTC. As protein: CASSPTRYGYTF. The full variable domain, with the rest looked up from reference TRBV18 and TRBJ1-2, is NAGVMQNPRHLVRRRGQEARLRCSPMKGHSHVYWYRQLPEEGLKFMVYLQKENIIDESGMPKERFSAEFPKEGPSILRIQQVVRGDSAAYFCASSPTRYGYTFGSGTRLTVV.

The rearrangement joins TRBV7-9 to TRBJ2-3; 11 nucleotides align to TRBD2. V shed 5 bases and J 4 bases; nucleotides not matched to a gene: 17. CDR3 length equals 19 residues. CDR1 is SEHNR and CDR2 is FQNEAQ in the germline V gene (reference sequence). CDR3 nucleotide sequence: TGTGCCAGCAGCCTACTAGCGGGAGCCGAGAAACCCACCCCAGATACGCAGTATTTT. It codes for CASSLLAGAEKPTPDTQYF.

The chain joins TRBV9 to TRBJ2-5; D may be TRBD2 (5 bases). The DNA end lines up better with TRBJ2-7; the J call may be wrong. Germline assignment: CDR1 SGDLS and CDR2 YYNGEE. There are 15 residues in the CDR3. The CDR3: CASSVDRAEFYEQYF. In nucleotides, the CDR3 is TGTGCCAGCAGCGTAGATCGAGCGGAATTTTACGAGCAGTACTTC.

Here the CDR3 reads CASRSPGGRSSYEQYF. CDR3 coding DNA: TGTGCCAGCAGATCCCCTGGCGGGAGGAGCTCCTACGAGCAGTACTTC. This rearrangement joins TRBV28 to TRBJ2-7; 8 bases match TRBD2. V lost 6 bases to trimming and J lost 0 bases; unmatched junction nucleotides: 10. The CDR3 is 16 residues long. Germline V gene lookup returns CDR1 MDHEN and CDR2 SYDVKM.